This T cell receptor (beta chain) was documented in a study of identical twins. The ends lost 0 bases at V and 2 bases at J; junction bases unmatched: 6. This CDR3 comprises 17 residues. Per the germline V gene, CDR1 is ENHRY and CDR2 is SYGVKD. TCRdb redid the calling of the 5' RACE reads with MiXCR, one entry per CDR3 protein. The sample consists of 230,000 or so distinct CDR3 sequences, around 8.8% of them appearing once. This clonotype came up a few times. Its antigen is still unknown. Findings of the study overall: Modelling underestimated the level of out-of-frame TCR alpha sharing observed in monozygotic twins.

This sample also belongs to another study, concerning yellow fever vaccine responses in identical twins.

This sequence was found in a woman aged 18-35 years in good health. V gene TRBV10-3 combines with J gene TRBJ2-7; 11 bases line up with TRBD2. Material for sequencing was CD8+ T cells sorted from blood. The CDR3 region has the DNA TGTGCCATCAGTGAGTCGGAGGTAGCGGGGGGGCCCTACGAGCAGTACTTC. This gives the protein CAISESEVAGGPYEQYF.